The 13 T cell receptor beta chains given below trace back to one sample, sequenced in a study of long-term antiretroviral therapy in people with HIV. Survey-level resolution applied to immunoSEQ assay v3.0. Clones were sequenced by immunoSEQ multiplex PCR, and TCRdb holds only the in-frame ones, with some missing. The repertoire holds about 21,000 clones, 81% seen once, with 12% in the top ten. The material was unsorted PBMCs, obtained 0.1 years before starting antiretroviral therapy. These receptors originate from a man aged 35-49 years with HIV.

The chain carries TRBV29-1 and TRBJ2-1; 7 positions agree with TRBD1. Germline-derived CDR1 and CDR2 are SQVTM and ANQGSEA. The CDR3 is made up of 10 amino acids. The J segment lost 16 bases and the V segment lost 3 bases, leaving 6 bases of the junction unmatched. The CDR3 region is CSVDATGLFF. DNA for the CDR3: TGCAGCGTTGACGCGACAGGGCTATTCTTC.

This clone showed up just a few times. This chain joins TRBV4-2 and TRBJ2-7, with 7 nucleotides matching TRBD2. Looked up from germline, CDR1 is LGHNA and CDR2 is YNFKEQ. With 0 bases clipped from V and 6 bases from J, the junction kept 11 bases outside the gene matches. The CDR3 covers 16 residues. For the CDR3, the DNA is TGTGCCAGCAGCCAAGAGGGGCCCGGGAGGTACTTCGAGCAGTACTTC. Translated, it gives CASSQEGPGRYFEQYF.

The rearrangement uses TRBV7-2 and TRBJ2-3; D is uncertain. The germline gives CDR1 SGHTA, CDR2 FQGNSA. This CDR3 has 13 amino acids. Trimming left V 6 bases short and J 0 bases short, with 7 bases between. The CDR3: CASSRISTDTQYF. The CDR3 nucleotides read TGTGCCAGCAGTCGTATTAGCACAGATACGCAGTATTTT.

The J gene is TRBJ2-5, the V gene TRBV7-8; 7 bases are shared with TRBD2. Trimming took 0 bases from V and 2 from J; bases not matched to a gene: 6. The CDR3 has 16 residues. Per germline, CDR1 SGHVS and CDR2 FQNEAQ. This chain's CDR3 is CASSLAAGGGQETQYF. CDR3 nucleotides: TGTGCCAGCAGCTTAGCGGCCGGGGGAGGGCAAGAGACCCAGTACTTC. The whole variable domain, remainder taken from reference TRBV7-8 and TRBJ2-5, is GAGVSQSPRYKVAKRGQDVALRCDPISGHVSLFWYQQALGQGPEFLTYFQNEAQLDKSGLPSDRFFAERPEGSVSTLKIQRTQQEDSAVYLCASSLAAGGGQETQYFGPGTRLLVL.

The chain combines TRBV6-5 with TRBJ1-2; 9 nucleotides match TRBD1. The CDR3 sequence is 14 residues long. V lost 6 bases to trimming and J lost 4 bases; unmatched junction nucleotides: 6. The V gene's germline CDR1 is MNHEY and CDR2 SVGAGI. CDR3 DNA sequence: TGTGCCAGCAGCTACAGGGGGCGTTTCTATGGCTACACCTTC. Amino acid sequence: CASSYRGRFYGYTF.

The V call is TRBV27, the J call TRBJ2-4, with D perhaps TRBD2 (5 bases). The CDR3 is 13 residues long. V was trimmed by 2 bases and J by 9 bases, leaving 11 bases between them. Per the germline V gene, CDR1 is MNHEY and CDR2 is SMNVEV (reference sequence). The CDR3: CASSLRGSRIQYF. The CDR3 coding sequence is TGTGCCAGCAGTTTACGAGGGTCACGCATTCAGTACTTC.

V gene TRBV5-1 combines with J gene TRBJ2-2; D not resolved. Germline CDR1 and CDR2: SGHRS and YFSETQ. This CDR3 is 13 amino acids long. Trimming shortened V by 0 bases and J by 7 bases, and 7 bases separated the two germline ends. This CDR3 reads CASSLEANGELFF. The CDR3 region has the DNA TGCGCCAGCAGCTTGGAAGCCAACGGGGAGCTGTTTTTT.

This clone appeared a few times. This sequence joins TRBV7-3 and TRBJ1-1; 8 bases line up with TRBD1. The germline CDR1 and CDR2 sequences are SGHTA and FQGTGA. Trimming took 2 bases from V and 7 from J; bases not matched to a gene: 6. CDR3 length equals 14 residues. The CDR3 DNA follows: TGTGCCAGCAGCTTAGACAGGGGTTTGAGTGAAGCTTTCTTT. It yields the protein CASSLDRGLSEAFF.

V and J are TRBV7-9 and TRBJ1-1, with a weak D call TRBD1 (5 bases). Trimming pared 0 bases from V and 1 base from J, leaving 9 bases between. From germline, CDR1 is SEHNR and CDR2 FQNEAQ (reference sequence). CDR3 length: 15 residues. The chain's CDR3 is CASSLAGRKNTEAFF. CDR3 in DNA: TGTGCCAGCAGCTTAGCGGGACGGAAGAACACTGAAGCTTTCTTT.

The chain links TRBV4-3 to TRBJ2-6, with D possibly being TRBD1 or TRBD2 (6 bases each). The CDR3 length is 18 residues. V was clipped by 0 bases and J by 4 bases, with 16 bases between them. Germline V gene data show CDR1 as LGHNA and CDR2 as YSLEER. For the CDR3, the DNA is TGCGCCAGCAGCCAAGATCCACCGGGGGCCAACGGGGCCAACGTCCTGACTTTC. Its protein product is CASSQDPPGANGANVLTF.

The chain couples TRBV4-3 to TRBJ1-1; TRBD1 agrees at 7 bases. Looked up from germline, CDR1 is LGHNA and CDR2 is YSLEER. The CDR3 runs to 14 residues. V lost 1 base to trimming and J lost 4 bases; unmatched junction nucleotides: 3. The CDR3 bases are TGCGCCAGCAGCCAAGTTGCAGGGGGCACTGAAGCTTTCTTT. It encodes CASSQVAGGTEAFF.

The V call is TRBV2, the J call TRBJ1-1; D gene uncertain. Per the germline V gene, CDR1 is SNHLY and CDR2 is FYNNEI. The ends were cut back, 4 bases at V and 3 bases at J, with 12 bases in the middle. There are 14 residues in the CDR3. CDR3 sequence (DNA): TGTGCCAGCAGTGGACCGCAGTTGGACACTGAAGCTTTCTTT. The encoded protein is CASSGPQLDTEAFF.

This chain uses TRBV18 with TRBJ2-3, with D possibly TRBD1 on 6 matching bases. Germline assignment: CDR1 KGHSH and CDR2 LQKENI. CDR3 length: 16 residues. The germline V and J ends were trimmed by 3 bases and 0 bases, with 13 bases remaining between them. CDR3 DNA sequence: TGTGCCAGCTCACCTTTCGGGACACCTAGCACAGATACGCAGTATTTT. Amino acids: CASSPFGTPSTDTQYF.